The rows below give T cell receptor beta chains drawn from one sample of a study of blood T cell repertoires in COVID-19. Profiled with immunoSEQ multiplex PCR; TCRdb holds only in-frame clones, not every one. The table has fewer than 90,000 clones, 70% to 90% seen once. The sequenced material came from peripheral blood. Every receptor here comes from a human donor in a cohort sampled during active COVID-19. CDR3s include the opening cysteine and the closing phenylalanine or tryptophan. The D gene is left open where the match is weak. A row's size may be missing; if present it is once, few, many or a size class.

J gene: TRBJ2-7
D gene: TRBD2
V gene: TRBV2
clone size: -
CDR3 DNA: TGTGCCAGCAGGGGCGGGGGGTCGCTCGAGCAGTACTTC
CDR3 protein: CASRGGGSLEQYF

J gene: TRBJ1-1
D gene: -
V gene: TRBV5-8
clone size: -
CDR3 DNA: TGTGCCAGCAGCTTGGCAAGGGGGTACACTGAAGCTTTCTTT
CDR3 protein: CASSLARGYTEAFF

J gene: TRBJ2-5
D gene: -
V gene: TRBV28
clone size: once
CDR3 DNA: TGTGCCAGCAGTAGCCCAGGAGGCGGCGAGACCCAGTACTTC
CDR3 protein: CASSSPGGGETQYF

J gene: TRBJ1-2
D gene: -
V gene: TRBV30
clone size: -
CDR3 DNA: TGTGCCTGGAGTGTAAGGGAGACGGCCACCTTC
CDR3 protein: CAWSVRETATF

J gene: TRBJ1-6
D gene: -
V gene: TRBV30
clone size: -
CDR3 DNA: TGTGCCTGGAGTGTAGGGGCTAATTCACCCCTCCACTTT
CDR3 protein: CAWSVGANSPLHF

J gene: TRBJ2-7
D gene: -
V gene: TRBV6-1
clone size: -
CDR3 DNA: TGTGCCAGCAGTGATTCAGTAACGGGAGCGTGGTACGAGCAGTACTTC
CDR3 protein: CASSDSVTGAWYEQYF

J gene: TRBJ2-3
D gene: -
V gene: TRBV11-2
clone size: -
CDR3 DNA: TGTGCCAGCAGCTCCGAGCGGGGCACAGATACGCAGTATTTT
CDR3 protein: CASSSERGTDTQYF

J gene: TRBJ2-7
D gene: -
V gene: TRBV12-3/TRBV12-4
clone size: -
CDR3 DNA: TGTGCCAGCAGTTTAAGCCGCTCCTACGAGCAGTACTTC
CDR3 protein: CASSLSRSYEQYF

J gene: TRBJ1-3
D gene: -
V gene: TRBV14
clone size: -
CDR3 DNA: TGTGCCAGCAGCCGTCCGACACAGAGCTCTGGAAACACCATATATTTT
CDR3 protein: CASSRPTQSSGNTIYF

J gene: TRBJ2-2
D gene: TRBD2
V gene: TRBV19
clone size: -
CDR3 DNA: TGTGCCAGTAGTACTAGCGGGAGAGGGACCGGGGAGCTGTTTTTT
CDR3 protein: CASSTSGRGTGELFF

J gene: TRBJ1-4
D gene: -
V gene: TRBV2
clone size: few
CDR3 DNA: TGTGCCAGCAACCATGGTAGATTTTCAACTAATGAAAAACTGTTTTTT
CDR3 protein: CASNHGRFSTNEKLFF

J gene: TRBJ1-1
D gene: TRBD1
V gene: TRBV10-3
clone size: -
CDR3 DNA: TGTGCCATCAGTGACCCGAGACAGGGAGCAACTGAAGCTTTCTTT
CDR3 protein: CAISDPRQGATEAFF

J gene: TRBJ2-3
D gene: TRBD2
V gene: TRBV5-1
clone size: few
CDR3 DNA: TGCGCCAGCAGCGTAGCGGGAGCCTGTGATACGCAGTATTTT
CDR3 protein: CASSVAGACDTQYF

J gene: TRBJ2-5
D gene: TRBD1
V gene: TRBV5-1
clone size: -
CDR3 DNA: TGCGCCAGCAGGGGACAGGGTTGGGAGACCCAGTACTTC
CDR3 protein: CASRGQGWETQYF

J gene: TRBJ1-1
D gene: -
V gene: TRBV6-6
clone size: -
CDR3 DNA: TGTGCCAGCAAACCGGGGGGGGGCCCCACTGAAGCTTTCTTT
CDR3 protein: CASKPGGGPTEAFF

J gene: TRBJ1-2
D gene: -
V gene: TRBV19
clone size: -
CDR3 DNA: TGTGCCAGTAGTATAGCGGGAGATTATGGCTACACCTTC
CDR3 protein: CASSIAGDYGYTF

J gene: TRBJ2-5
D gene: -
V gene: TRBV19
clone size: once
CDR3 DNA: TGTGCCACCGCGACTAGTGACACGGGGGAGACCCAGTACTTC
CDR3 protein: CATATSDTGETQYF

J gene: TRBJ1-4
D gene: TRBD1
V gene: TRBV6-1
clone size: -
CDR3 DNA: TGTGCCAGCAGTGAAGGCAGGGGGACTGAAAAACTGTTTTTT
CDR3 protein: CASSEGRGTEKLFF

J gene: TRBJ2-5
D gene: TRBD2
V gene: TRBV6-6
clone size: -
CDR3 DNA: TGTGCCAGCAGGCTAGCGGGAGGGCAGGCAGAGACCCAGTACTTC
CDR3 protein: CASRLAGGQAETQYF

J gene: TRBJ2-1
D gene: -
V gene: TRBV19
clone size: once
CDR3 DNA: TGTGCCAGTAGTATAAAGCCCCAGGGCAATGAGCAGTTCTTC
CDR3 protein: CASSIKPQGNEQFF

J gene: TRBJ2-1
D gene: -
V gene: TRBV9
clone size: once
CDR3 DNA: TGTGCCAGCAGCGTTAGCGGAACCTACTACAATGAGCAGTTCTTC
CDR3 protein: CASSVSGTYYNEQFF

J gene: TRBJ2-2
D gene: TRBD1
V gene: TRBV5-1
clone size: -
CDR3 DNA: TGCGCCAGCAGCTTGGAAGGGGGACAGCGGACCGGGGAGCTGTTTTTT
CDR3 protein: CASSLEGGQRTGELFF

J gene: TRBJ1-2
D gene: TRBD1
V gene: TRBV28
clone size: once
CDR3 DNA: TGTGCCAGCAGTTCCCCCGGGACAGGGATGATTAACTATGGCTACACCTTC
CDR3 protein: CASSSPGTGMINYGYTF

J gene: TRBJ1-1
D gene: -
V gene: TRBV6-6
clone size: -
CDR3 DNA: TGTGCCAGCAGTTACACCATAGCCACTGAAGCTTTCTTT
CDR3 protein: CASSYTIATEAFF

J gene: TRBJ2-5
D gene: -
V gene: TRBV21-1
clone size: -
CDR3 DNA: TGTGCCAGCAGCCCCCAGAACCAAGAGACCCAGTACTTC
CDR3 protein: CASSPQNQETQYF

J gene: TRBJ2-5
D gene: -
V gene: TRBV3-1/TRBV3-2
clone size: few
CDR3 DNA: TGTGCCAGCAGCCGGGCTAAAGAGACCCAGTACTTC
CDR3 protein: CASSRAKETQYF

J gene: TRBJ1-2
D gene: -
V gene: TRBV28
clone size: -
CDR3 DNA: TGTGCCAGCAGTGTCGGATCCTTCGATAACTATGGCTGCACCTTC
CDR3 protein: CASSVGSFDNYGCTF

J gene: TRBJ1-5
D gene: TRBD1
V gene: TRBV24-1
clone size: -
CDR3 DNA: TGTGCCACCTTCTGGAACCGGGGACAGGGGGCAAGGCAGCCCCAGCATTTT
CDR3 protein: CATFWNRGQGARQPQHF

J gene: TRBJ2-5
D gene: -
V gene: TRBV28
clone size: -
CDR3 DNA: TGTGCCCATGGCTTAAACCAGTACCAAGAGACCCAGTACTTC
CDR3 protein: CAHGLNQYQETQYF

J gene: TRBJ2-5
D gene: TRBD1
V gene: TRBV6-5
clone size: -
CDR3 DNA: TGTGCCAGCAGCCAGGGGGCACAGACACAAGAGACCCAGTACTTC
CDR3 protein: CASSQGAQTQETQYF

J gene: TRBJ2-1
D gene: TRBD1
V gene: TRBV14
clone size: -
CDR3 DNA: TGTGCCAGCAGCCAGGGGGACAGCGTCTACAATGAGCAGTTCTTC
CDR3 protein: CASSQGDSVYNEQFF

J gene: TRBJ1-1
D gene: -
V gene: TRBV19
clone size: -
CDR3 DNA: TGTGCCAGTAGTATTAGCTCAACGGGGATCGCTGAAGCTTTCTTT
CDR3 protein: CASSISSTGIAEAFF

J gene: TRBJ2-1
D gene: TRBD1
V gene: TRBV25-1
clone size: -
CDR3 DNA: TGTGCCAGCAGTGCTACCGGGACAGGGTACAATGAGCAGTTCTTC
CDR3 protein: CASSATGTGYNEQFF

J gene: TRBJ2-5
D gene: TRBD2
V gene: TRBV14
clone size: -
CDR3 DNA: TGTGCCAGCAGCCACCACCCGGGGACTACGCAAGAGACCCAGTACTTC
CDR3 protein: CASSHHPGTTQETQYF

J gene: TRBJ2-7
D gene: -
V gene: TRBV9
clone size: few
CDR3 DNA: TGTGCCAGCAGCGTCGGGCAGTACTTC
CDR3 protein: CASSVGQYF

J gene: TRBJ2-1
D gene: TRBD2
V gene: TRBV3-1/TRBV3-2
clone size: -
CDR3 DNA: TGTGCCAGCAGCCCCAAAGCGGGAGACTATGAGCAGTTCTTC
CDR3 protein: CASSPKAGDYEQFF

J gene: TRBJ2-1
D gene: TRBD1
V gene: TRBV6-5
clone size: -
CDR3 DNA: TGTGCCAGCAGATCGGGACAGGGATTTTACAATGAGCAGTTCTTC
CDR3 protein: CASRSGQGFYNEQFF

J gene: TRBJ2-1
D gene: TRBD2
V gene: TRBV3-1/TRBV3-2
clone size: -
CDR3 DNA: TGTGCCAGCAGCCAAGGGTCGGCGGGAGGGCCTCATGAGCAGTTCTTC
CDR3 protein: CASSQGSAGGPHEQFF

J gene: TRBJ2-1
D gene: TRBD2
V gene: TRBV4-1
clone size: -
CDR3 DNA: TGCGCCAGCAGCCAAGTATTAGCGGGGGACAATGAGCAGTTCTTC
CDR3 protein: CASSQVLAGDNEQFF

J gene: TRBJ2-3
D gene: TRBD2
V gene: TRBV9
clone size: -
CDR3 DNA: TGTGCCAGCAGCGGGTATAGCGGGAGGGGCACAGATACGCAGTATTTT
CDR3 protein: CASSGYSGRGTDTQYF

J gene: TRBJ2-1
D gene: TRBD1
V gene: TRBV11-3
clone size: -
CDR3 DNA: TGTGCCAGCAGCTTAAGTGAGGGGGCCCGTTCCAATGAGCAGTTCTTC
CDR3 protein: CASSLSEGARSNEQFF

J gene: TRBJ2-2
D gene: -
V gene: TRBV2
clone size: -
CDR3 DNA: TGTGCCAGCAGTGCAACTAGCCTAGACACCGGGGAGCTGTTTTTT
CDR3 protein: CASSATSLDTGELFF

J gene: TRBJ2-7
D gene: -
V gene: TRBV5-4
clone size: -
CDR3 DNA: TGTGCCAGCAGCTTGGCCAGGTCCTACGAGCAGTACTTC
CDR3 protein: CASSLARSYEQYF

J gene: TRBJ2-5
D gene: TRBD1
V gene: TRBV28
clone size: -
CDR3 DNA: TGTGCCAGCAGTTTGGGACAGGGGGCTGGAGAGACCCAGTACTTC
CDR3 protein: CASSLGQGAGETQYF

J gene: TRBJ2-1
D gene: -
V gene: TRBV6-5
clone size: -
CDR3 DNA: TGTGCCAGCAGGGCCAATGAGCAGTTCTTC
CDR3 protein: CASRANEQFF

J gene: TRBJ2-5
D gene: TRBD2
V gene: TRBV2
clone size: -
CDR3 DNA: TGTGCCAGCAGTGGACTAGCGCCAGAGACCCAGTACTTC
CDR3 protein: CASSGLAPETQYF

J gene: TRBJ1-1
D gene: TRBD1
V gene: TRBV27
clone size: -
CDR3 DNA: TGTGCCAGTGAAAACAGGGGAATGAACACTGAAGCTTTCTTT
CDR3 protein: CASENRGMNTEAFF

J gene: TRBJ2-5
D gene: TRBD1
V gene: TRBV28
clone size: -
CDR3 DNA: TGTGCCAGCAGTCAGGCGACAGGGGGGGAGACCCAGTACTTC
CDR3 protein: CASSQATGGETQYF

J gene: TRBJ1-1
D gene: -
V gene: TRBV6-2/TRBV6-3
clone size: -
CDR3 DNA: TGTGCCAGCAGTACAGCCACGTTGGTCACTGAAGCTTTCTTT
CDR3 protein: CASSTATLVTEAFF

J gene: TRBJ1-1
D gene: -
V gene: TRBV2
clone size: -
CDR3 DNA: TGTGCCAGCACGGGGCGGGCAGGGGCAAGGCAAAACACTGAAGCTTTCTTT
CDR3 protein: CASTGRAGARQNTEAFF

J gene: TRBJ1-1
D gene: TRBD1
V gene: TRBV27
clone size: -
CDR3 DNA: TGTGCCAGCAGTACAGGGGGGGATTTGAACACTGAAGCTTTCTTT
CDR3 protein: CASSTGGDLNTEAFF

J gene: TRBJ2-3
D gene: TRBD2
V gene: TRBV6-4
clone size: -
CDR3 DNA: TGTGCCAGCAGTGAATCTAGCGGGGCCGCTAATACGCAGTATTTT
CDR3 protein: CASSESSGAANTQYF

J gene: TRBJ2-7
D gene: TRBD1
V gene: TRBV5-4
clone size: -
CDR3 DNA: TGTGCCAGCAGCTTGATGGGAACCGGGACAGGGGCACACGAGCAGTACTTC
CDR3 protein: CASSLMGTGTGAHEQYF